This T cell receptor (beta chain) was profiled in a study of neoadjuvant anti-PD-1 for oral cavity cancer. About the study: Nivolumab at 3 mg/kg was mostly given biweekly, three to four doses, pre-surgery.

This clone was observed a handful of times. Its matching antigen is unknown. Time point of the sample: after neoadjuvant nivolumab, at surgical resection. These newly diagnosed stage II-IVA oral cavity squamous cell carcinoma patients had no prior systemic or radiation treatment. Overall study findings and caveats: Pretreatment Treg/Th17 ratio correlated inversely with post-treatment tumor clonality.

Sequenced by immunoSEQ multiplex PCR; TCRdb stores in-frame clones only, minus some. The data hold more than 7,500 clones, with roughly 67% observed a single time. V gave up 0 bases and J gave up 5 bases, with 11 bases separating them. Germline V gives CDR1 MNHNS, CDR2 SASEGT. The CDR3 covers 15 residues. The material was PBMCs, obtained after nivolumab (anti-PD-1) treatment. The V call is TRBV6-1, the J call TRBJ1-5, with unresolved D. The TCR sequence derives from a person aged 35-80 years with oral cavity squamous cell carcinoma. CDR3 DNA: TGTGCCAGCAGTGAAGCCACCCCCTCTTATCAGCCCCAGCATTTT. It yields the protein CASSEATPSYQPQHF.